This TCR beta chain was sequenced in a study of CD8 T cells in Susac syndrome. General study points: As the study acknowledged, the number of individuals in its TCR sequencing and HLA analysis was relatively small.

A quantity of roughly 0.5 to 1 ug RNA underwent reverse transcription using random hexamers. The TCR beta CDR3 was amplified by immunoSEQ multiplex PCR across 54 Vbeta, 13 Jbeta. TCRdb reprocessed the immunoSEQ multiplex PCR reads via MiXCR and lists one record per CDR3 protein. The sample contains fewer than 300,000 distinct CDR3 sequences, approximately 85% of which appear only once. In regard to this clonotype: Its antigen is unidentified.

The trim removed 3 bases at V and 5 bases at J, leaving 3 bases unmatched. The V gene's germline CDR1 is LGHDT and CDR2 YNNKEL (reference sequence). The CDR3 length is 14 residues. The multiple sclerosis controls, all treatment-naive patients, had relapsing-remitting disease that was stable or active. Negative isolation was applied to CD8+ and CD4+ T cells, and FACS enrichment was applied to TEMRA cells. The TCR was taken from a human donor with multiple sclerosis. The sequenced sample was CD8+ T cells from PBMCs. The chain links TRBV3-1 to TRBJ2-4, with TRBD1 identical over 8 bases. CDR3 loop: CASSQSTGENIQYF. CDR3 nucleotide sequence: TGTGCCAGCAGCCAGTCGACAGGGGAAAACATTCAGTACTTC.